This T cell receptor beta chain was sequenced in a study of blood T cell repertoires in COVID-19. Whole-study context: Collection of acute and convalescent COVID-19 samples took place in the United States, Italy and Spain. In each case, the material was cDNA or gDNA derived from T cells, B-cell-depleted T cells, or PBMCs.

In the original analysis: Reference gene primers were amplified, and this amplification served to estimate nucleated cell counts. Libraries were prepared by immunoSEQ multiplex PCR; TCRdb keeps only in-frame clonotypes and omits some of them. V and J calls plus clone size are reproduced from that table; the DNA served to infer D and trimming. The repertoire holds about 62,000 clones, 70% to 90% seen once, with 3.5% to 4% in the top ten. Trimming removed 3 bases at V and 6 bases at J, with 10 bases between. CDR3 length: 13 residues. Germline lookup yields CDR1 SNHLY and CDR2 FYNNEI. This clone was picked up one time.

The clonotype was recovered from a human donor in a cohort sampled during active COVID-19. The genes are TRBV2 and TRBJ2-3, with D tentatively TRBD1 (6 bases). The specimen sequenced was peripheral blood. The CDR3 sequence: CASSETGGDTQYF. In nucleotides, the CDR3 is TGTGCCAGCAGTGAGACAGGCGGGGATACGCAGTATTTT.